Below, 29 T cell receptor beta chains from the same sample are listed, as sequenced in a study of blood T cell repertoires in COVID-19. Using immunoSEQ multiplex PCR, the repertoire was profiled, and TCRdb retains in-frame clones only, with some absent. This sample carries 300,000 to 350,000 clones, over 75% of them seen once, and the ten largest clones take around 2.1%. Sequencing was performed on PBMCs or T cells enriched from blood (not recorded which). The receptor source for this set is a man under 40 who had recovered from COVID-19.

The chain joins TRBV21-1 to TRBJ2-1; no check of the table's D call, TRBD2, against the DNA was made. TRBV21-1 is labeled a pseudogene. The CDR3 is 18 amino acids. In DNA form, the CDR3 reads TGTGCCAGCAGCAAAGCAGGCCCGGAGCGGGGGGCCAACAATGAGCAGTTCTTC. Amino acids: CASSKAGPERGANNEQFF.

This chain uses TRBV4-1 with TRBJ1-1; no definite D call. The CDR3 is 13 amino acids. V lost 0 bases to trimming and J lost 6 bases, with 8 bases between them. The germline gives CDR1 MGHRA, CDR2 YSYEKL. The CDR3: CASSQDLYAEAFF. In DNA, the CDR3 is TGCGCCAGCAGCCAAGATCTGTATGCTGAAGCTTTCTTT.

J is TRBJ1-5 and V is TRBV6-5; TRBD1 is a possible D gene (6 bases). Germline loops: CDR1 MNHEY, CDR2 SVGAGI. Between the trimmed V and J ends, which lost 7 bases and 3 bases, there was a span of 13 bases. The CDR3 contains 14 residues. CDR3 sequence: CASKRGPYNQPQHF. CDR3 sequence (DNA): TGTGCCAGCAAGCGGGGGCCTTACAATCAGCCCCAGCATTTT.

V gene TRBV5-1 combines with J gene TRBJ1-2, with D maybe TRBD1 (5 bases). Deletions cut 0 bases from V and 6 bases from J, with 12 bases between. The CDR3 runs to 14 residues. Germline values: CDR1 SGHRS, CDR2 YFSETQ. In nucleotides, the CDR3 is TGCGCCAGCAGCTTGGTAAGCAGGGAGGATGGCTACACCTTC. This sequence encodes CASSLVSREDGYTF.

The V and J genes are TRBV19 and TRBJ1-1; the D is unclear. Trimming removed 3 bases at V and 0 bases at J, with 5 bases between. Germline V gives CDR1 LNHDA, CDR2 SQIVND (reference sequence). The CDR3 consists of 13 residues. In nucleotides, the CDR3 is TGTGCCAGTAGTATTGCGGTGAACACTGAAGCTTTCTTT. It specifies CASSIAVNTEAFF.

The chain uses TRBV9 and TRBJ1-2; 7 bases are shared with TRBD1. This CDR3 comprises 16 residues. Trimming at V came to 4 bases and at J to 2 bases, leaving 11 bases not matched to a gene. The V gene's germline CDR1 is SGDLS and CDR2 YYNGEE. The CDR3 sequence is CASSLGTVRGNYGYTF. Here the CDR3 DNA reads TGTGCCAGCAGCCTCGGGACAGTTCGAGGCAACTATGGCTACACCTTC. The full variable domain, completed using reference TRBV9 and TRBJ1-2, is DSGVTQTPKHLITATGQRVTLRCSPRSGDLSVYWYQQSLDQGLQFLIQYYNGEERAKGNILERFSAQQFPDLHSELNLSSLELGDSALYFCASSLGTVRGNYGYTFGSGTRLTVV.

This clone was found a few times. The chain employs TRBV24-1 and TRBJ1-1; D is undetermined. This CDR3 is 16 amino acids long. CDR1 and CDR2 (germline): KGHDR, SFDVKD. The ends were cut back, 5 bases at V and 9 bases at J, with 24 bases in the middle. The DNA for the CDR3 is TGTGCCACCAGTGCCAATCTTACTACAGACCGGGGTCAAGCTTTCTTT. This sequence encodes CATSANLTTDRGQAFF.

Only one count was recorded for this clone. This chain connects TRBV9 to TRBJ1-1, with D possibly TRBD1 on 6 matching bases. Between the trimmed V and J ends, which lost 0 bases and 4 bases, there was a span of 10 bases. The germline V gene has CDR1 SGDLS and CDR2 YYNGEE. The CDR3 extends over 14 amino acids. The DNA of the CDR3 is TGTGCCAGCAGCGTAGGACAGGTGAGCACTGAAGCTTTCTTT. It yields the protein CASSVGQVSTEAFF. The full variable domain, rest sourced from reference TRBV9 and TRBJ1-1, is DSGVTQTPKHLITATGQRVTLRCSPRSGDLSVYWYQQSLDQGLQFLIQYYNGEERAKGNILERFSAQQFPDLHSELNLSSLELGDSALYFCASSVGQVSTEAFFGQGTRLTVV.

The V call is TRBV9, the J call TRBJ1-3, with D maybe TRBD1 (5 bases). This CDR3 is built from 17 residues. The germline gives CDR1 SGDLS, CDR2 YYNGEE. Trimming removed 0 bases at V and 0 bases at J, with 13 bases between. CDR3 in amino acids: CASSVGAGPSSGNTIYF. In DNA, the CDR3 is TGTGCCAGCAGCGTAGGGGCAGGGCCCAGCTCTGGAAACACCATATATTTT.

The chain combines TRBV5-1 with TRBJ2-1; TRBD2 matches at 9 bases. The ends lost 6 bases at V and 4 bases at J; junction bases unmatched: 8. Germline CDR1 SGHRS, CDR2 YFSETQ. The length of the CDR3 is 15 residues. The CDR3 nucleotides are TGCGCCAGCACCCACGGGACTAGCTTGTACAATGAGCAGTTCTTC. Residues: CASTHGTSLYNEQFF.

V and J are TRBV13 and TRBJ2-1, with TRBD2 identical over 10 bases. V gave up 5 bases and J gave up 4 bases; unmatched junction bases: 5. CDR3 length: 15 residues. Per germline, CDR1 PRHDT and CDR2 FYEKMQ (reference sequence). CDR3 sequence: CASSLTSGVYNEQFF. The CDR3, as DNA: TGTGCCAGCAGCCTAACTAGCGGGGTATACAATGAGCAGTTCTTC.

This clone appeared a few times. V is TRBV19 and J is TRBJ1-1; a weak D match, TRBD1 (5 bases). The CDR3 runs 14 residues. V was cut by 5 bases and J by 4 bases, with 14 bases left in between. Per the germline V gene, CDR1 is LNHDA and CDR2 is SQIVND (reference sequence). Written as DNA, the CDR3 is TGTGCCAGTAGTGGAGGGGTCGGGTCCACTGAAGCTTTCTTT. Protein sequence: CASSGGVGSTEAFF.

This chain links TRBV7-2 with TRBJ2-2; no clear D gene. The CDR3 sequence is 14 residues long. Trimming took 2 bases from V and 2 from J, leaving 6 bases between them. The V gene's germline CDR1 is SGHTA and CDR2 FQGNSA. The CDR3, as DNA: TGTGCCAGCAGCTTACAGGTTAACACCGGGGAGCTGTTTTTT. It translates to CASSLQVNTGELFF.

This chain uses TRBV5-6 with TRBJ1-1, with D unresolved. CDR1 is SGHDT and CDR2 is YYEEEE in the germline V gene. V lost 1 base, J lost 8 bases, and 15 bases lay in between. The CDR3 contains 14 residues. CDR3 sequence reads: CASSLSFGSPEAFF. The CDR3 coding sequence is TGTGCCAGCAGCTTGAGTTTTGGGAGCCCAGAAGCTTTCTTT. The entire variable domain, with the rest obtained from reference TRBV5-6 and TRBJ1-1, is as follows: DAGVTQSPTHLIKTRGQQVTLRCSPKSGHDTVSWYQQALGQGPQFIFQYYEEEERQRGNFPDRFSGHQFPNYSSELNVNALLLGDSALYLCASSLSFGSPEAFFGQGTRLTVV.

The count of this clone is one. The chain recombines TRBV6-5 with TRBJ1-2, with D perhaps TRBD1 (5 bases). The CDR3 sequence is 12 residues long. Germline CDR1 MNHEY, CDR2 SVGAGI. V lost 6 bases and J 8 bases, leaving 13 bases between the germline ends. The CDR3 region has the DNA TGTGCCAGCAGCCGAGGACAAGGCGGCTACACCTTC. Protein product: CASSRGQGGYTF.

The chain has TRBV9 and TRBJ1-6; D unclear. The V end was cut by 4 bases, the J end by 6 bases, with 11 bases between. CDR3 length: 14 residues. From germline, CDR1 is SGDLS and CDR2 YYNGEE. The CDR3 nucleotides read TGTGCCAGCAGCCAGGCGGGGATTAATTCACCCCTCCACTTT. Amino acid sequence: CASSQAGINSPLHF.

The rearrangement links TRBV10-3 to TRBJ1-3, with D maybe TRBD1 (5 bases). Germline assignment: CDR1 ENHRY and CDR2 SYGVKD. The length of the CDR3 is 15 residues. V was cut by 4 bases and J by 1 base, with 11 bases left in between. The CDR3, as DNA: TGTGCCATCAGTGTTTACGGGGGTTCTGGAAACACCATATATTTT. Protein sequence: CAISVYGGSGNTIYF.

The V and J genes are TRBV7-8 and TRBJ1-5; possible D gene TRBD1, 5 bases. The CDR3 extends over 16 amino acids. V lost 3 bases and J lost 0, with 12 bases in between. Looked up from germline, CDR1 is SGHVS and CDR2 is FQNEAQ. CDR3 sequence (DNA): TGTGCCAGCAGCTTTTGGGGGGGGAGTAGCAATCAGCCCCAGCATTTT. It codes for CASSFWGGSSNQPQHF.

This clone was detected only a few times. V usage is TRBV7-2 and J usage is TRBJ2-2; D perhaps matches TRBD2 (7 bases). The germline V gene has CDR1 SGHTA and CDR2 FQGNSA. The CDR3 is 18 amino acids. Trimming left V 1 base short and J 4 bases short, with 19 bases between. CDR3 amino acids: CASSLGQPGGRSTGELFF. The DNA of the CDR3 is TGTGCCAGCAGCTTAGGGCAGCCCGGGGGGCGTAGCACCGGGGAGCTGTTTTTT.

This clone was recorded a few times. The rearrangement joins TRBV18 to TRBJ2-5; the match to TRBD2 covers 10 bases. Germline loops: CDR1 KGHSH, CDR2 LQKENI. J lost 8 bases, V lost 0 bases, and 6 bases had no gene match. The CDR3 runs to 15 residues. The CDR3 coding sequence is TGTGCCAGCTCACCACCAGCGGGGGGGCCCCATACCCAGTACTTC. Protein sequence: CASSPPAGGPHTQYF.

This clone was found a few times. J is TRBJ1-1 and V is TRBV2; D is uncertain. The V and J ends lost 0 bases and 6 bases respectively, with 5 bases between them. The CDR3 contains 12 residues. Germline V lookup: CDR1 SNHLY, CDR2 FYNNEI. The CDR3: CASSEAGPEAFF. The CDR3 region has the DNA TGTGCCAGCAGTGAAGCGGGCCCTGAAGCTTTCTTT.

The chain carries TRBV7-3 and TRBJ1-1; D might be TRBD1 (5 bases). Germline assignment: CDR1 SGHTA and CDR2 FQGTGA. The CDR3 totals 15 residues. V lost 5 bases and J lost 3, with 16 bases in between. The CDR3 region has the DNA TGTGCCAGCAGCCCCTCGGGGGACGGTTACACTGAAGCTTTCTTT. Translation: CASSPSGDGYTEAFF.

About this clone itself: Other DNA sequences from this sample encode an identical CDR3 as well. The rearrangement links TRBV5-1 to TRBJ2-3; 8 bases align to TRBD2. V trimming: 2 bases; J trimming: 2 bases; junction bases outside the gene matches: 1. Germline lookup yields CDR1 SGHRS and CDR2 YFSETQ. The CDR3 spans 14 residues. CDR3 region: CASSLAGDTDTQYF. The CDR3 DNA sequence: TGCGCCAGCAGCTTAGCGGGGGACACAGATACGCAGTATTTT.

V gene TRBV5-4 combines with J gene TRBJ2-3; 8 bases map to TRBD1. Unmatched junction bases numbered 6, after V lost 4 bases and J lost 2 bases. The germline gives CDR1 SGHNT, CDR2 YYREEE (reference sequence). The CDR3 runs 15 residues. CDR3 amino acids: CASSAGQGSTDTQYF. The CDR3 region has the DNA TGTGCCAGCAGCGCCGGACAGGGTTCCACAGATACGCAGTATTTT. The whole variable domain, remainder taken from reference TRBV5-4 and TRBJ2-3, is ETGVTQSPTHLIKTRGQQVTLRCSSQSGHNTVSWYQQALGQGPQFIFQYYREEENGRGNFPPRFSGLQFPNYSSELNVNALELDDSALYLCASSAGQGSTDTQYFGPGTRLTVL.

The chain recombines TRBV15 with TRBJ2-3; no firm D call. The CDR3 covers 13 residues. Per germline, CDR1 LNHNV and CDR2 YYDKDF (reference sequence). The ends were cut back, 2 bases at V and 5 bases at J, with 8 bases in the middle. Written as DNA, the CDR3 is TGTGCCACCAGCAGAATGCCCGGAGATACGCAGTATTTT. This gives the protein CATSRMPGDTQYF.

This sequence joins TRBV4-1 and TRBJ1-6, with D tentatively TRBD1 (5 bases). V lost 3 bases and J 5 bases, leaving 14 bases between the germline ends. CDR1 and CDR2 from the germline V gene are MGHRA and YSYEKL. CDR3 length: 16 amino acids. In DNA form, the CDR3 reads TGCGCCAGCAGCCAGTCGACAGTAGAAGATAATTCACCCCTCCACTTT. Translated: CASSQSTVEDNSPLHF.

The genes are TRBV7-9 and TRBJ2-3; 8 nucleotides match TRBD2. V lost 5 bases to trimming and J lost 1 base; unmatched junction nucleotides: 8. Germline V gene data show CDR1 as SEHNR and CDR2 as FQNEAQ (reference sequence). This CDR3 region has 16 residues. CDR3 DNA sequence: TGTGCCAGCAGCCCCCCCCAACTAGCGGGCACAGATACGCAGTATTTT. Amino acid sequence: CASSPPQLAGTDTQYF.

The chain couples TRBV19 to TRBJ2-5, with D possibly matching TRBD1 (7 bases). V dropped 4 bases and J dropped 4 bases, with 13 bases sitting between them. Per germline, CDR1 LNHDA and CDR2 SQIVND (reference sequence). The CDR3 sequence is 14 residues long. Here the CDR3 DNA reads TGTGCCAGTAGTAAGGCAGGGGGAGGAGAGACCCAGTACTTC. This sequence encodes CASSKAGGGETQYF.

V gene TRBV7-2 combines with J gene TRBJ2-7; D might be TRBD2 (7 bases). The CDR3 spans 16 residues. CDR1 and CDR2 from the germline V gene are SGHTA and FQGNSA. Trimming took off 2 bases at V and 5 bases at J, with 19 bases between the two ends. The CDR3 region is CASSLSQDAGANEQYF. The CDR3 DNA follows: TGTGCCAGCAGCTTATCGCAGGACGCGGGGGCCAACGAGCAGTACTTC.